Following are 26 T cell receptor beta chains from one sample sequenced in a study of blood T cell repertoires in COVID-19 (dated by TCRdb to the early 2020s). The library was generated by the immunoSEQ multiplex PCR assay. TCRdb re-hosts the immuneACCESS table, in-frame sequences only. Its copies lack some clones; in the studies checked, an unresolved V gene accounts for under half of them, and the cause for the rest is not known. The sample table contains 300,000 to 450,000 clones; only one count was recorded for 75% to 90% of them. The top ten constitute 3.6% of the sample. The sequencing input was peripheral blood. All receptors come from a woman under 30 with acute or convalescent COVID-19.

This clone turned up a few times. This rearrangement joins TRBV6-5 to TRBJ1-5; 10 bases align to TRBD1. V shed 8 bases, J shed 4 bases, and the junction held 5 bases outside the gene matches. Germline V gene sequence: CDR1 MNHEY, CDR2 SVGAGI. This CDR3 comprises 14 residues. The CDR3 DNA sequence: TGTGCCAGCGCTCGGGACAGGGGTAATCAGCCCCAGCATTTT. Its translation is CASARDRGNQPQHF.

The chain joins TRBV6-6 to TRBJ2-3; possibly TRBD2 for D (6 bases). The V gene's germline CDR1 is MNHNY and CDR2 SVGAGI (reference sequence). V shed 5 bases and J shed 2 bases, with 14 bases lying between them. The CDR3 runs 15 residues. The CDR3 protein is CASSIRDFATDTQYF. CDR3 coding DNA: TGTGCCAGCAGTATACGGGACTTTGCCACAGATACGCAGTATTTT.

This chain uses TRBV2 with TRBJ1-2; D is perhaps TRBD1 (6 bases). Per the germline V gene, CDR1 is SNHLY and CDR2 is FYNNEI. Deletions cut 1 base from V and 5 bases from J, with 8 bases between. CDR3 size: 13 residues. CDR3 DNA sequence: TGTGCCAGCAGTGAAGACAGGGAATATGGCTACACCTTC. Translating it yields CASSEDREYGYTF.

The CDR3 coding sequence is TGTGCCAGCAGCTTGGCCGGGGACACCCCCTATGGCTACACCTTC. As protein: CASSLAGDTPYGYTF. The gene calls are TRBV7-3 and TRBJ1-2, with a tentative D call TRBD1 (6 bases). Trimming took off 3 bases at V and 4 bases at J, with 15 bases between the two ends. This CDR3 is 15 amino acids long. The V gene's germline CDR1 is SGHTA and CDR2 FQGTGA.

The V call is TRBV25-1, the J call TRBJ2-2, with 7 bases fitting TRBD1. Per germline, CDR1 MGHDK and CDR2 SYGVNS. V shed 8 bases, J shed 3 bases, and the junction held 9 bases outside the gene matches. This CDR3 contains 15 residues. CDR3 DNA sequence: TGTGCCAGCGGGGACAGCCAAAGGGACACCGGGGAGCTGTTTTTT. Translation gives CASGDSQRDTGELFF.

This sequence joins TRBV27 and TRBJ2-3, with D possibly being TRBD2 (6 bases). Germline V gene sequence: CDR1 MNHEY, CDR2 SMNVEV (reference sequence). Trimming pared 3 bases from V and 6 bases from J, leaving 16 bases between. This CDR3 spans 15 amino acids. CDR3 in DNA: TGTGCCAGCAGTTTGTCGATCTCCCGGGGGGATACGCAGTATTTT. It yields the protein CASSLSISRGDTQYF.

CDR3 residues: CASSLENRGDGYTF. The DNA of the CDR3 is TGCGCCAGCAGCTTGGAAAACAGGGGGGACGGCTACACCTTC. The chain has TRBV5-1 and TRBJ1-2; 8 nucleotides match TRBD1. Germline V gene lookup returns CDR1 SGHRS and CDR2 YFSETQ. J lost 8 bases, V lost 0 bases, and 6 bases had no gene match. The CDR3 loop spans 14 amino acids.

This rearrangement joins TRBV29-1 to TRBJ2-5; 7 bases fit TRBD2. The CDR3 is made up of 12 amino acids. Looked up from germline, CDR1 is SQVTM and CDR2 is ANQGSEA. The junction had 4 bases not matched to a gene; V was cut back by 7 bases and J by 2 bases. This chain's CDR3 is CSGGGPQETQYF. Here the CDR3 DNA reads TGCAGCGGCGGGGGACCGCAAGAGACCCAGTACTTC.

V is TRBV7-9 and J is TRBJ2-2, with D tentatively TRBD1 (6 bases). The V gene lost 5 bases and the J gene lost 7 bases, with 14 bases spanning the gap. The CDR3 is 14 amino acids. From germline, CDR1 is SEHNR and CDR2 FQNEAQ (reference sequence). In nucleotides, the CDR3 is TGTGCCAGCAGCGCCTTACAGGGAAACGGGGAGCTGTTTTTT. Translated, it gives CASSALQGNGELFF.

The rearrangement uses TRBV28 and TRBJ2-5, with 10 bases fitting TRBD2. Germline loops: CDR1 MDHEN, CDR2 SYDVKM. The junction had 8 bases not matched to a gene; V was cut back by 5 bases and J by 5 bases. This CDR3 has 15 amino acids. Here the CDR3 reads CASSPGTSARETQYF. The DNA for the CDR3 is TGTGCCAGCAGTCCCGGGACTAGCGCCCGGGAGACCCAGTACTTC.

The V gene is TRBV29-1, the J gene TRBJ1-4, with D possibly TRBD1 on 6 matching bases. Germline values: CDR1 SQVTM, CDR2 ANQGSEA. This CDR3 is built from 14 residues. V lost 0 bases and J lost 6, with 11 bases in between. CDR3 nucleotide sequence: TGCAGCGTTGAAGATCTTTCAGGGGATGAAAAACTGTTTTTT. This gives the protein CSVEDLSGDEKLFF.

The V and J genes are TRBV5-1 and TRBJ1-2, with 7 bases aligning to TRBD1. Germline V gene lookup returns CDR1 SGHRS and CDR2 YFSETQ. This CDR3 has 13 residues. Germline trimming cut 4 bases from V and 0 bases from J; bases unmatched to any gene: 0. CDR3 in DNA: TGCGCCAGCAGCGGGACAGCTAACTATGGCTACACCTTC. Its protein product is CASSGTANYGYTF.

CDR3 nucleotides: TGTGCCAGCAGGCCCATTGTGGGCAGCCCTTGGGATGAGCAGTTCTTC. Translating it yields CASRPIVGSPWDEQFF. This chain connects TRBV7-6 to TRBJ2-1; D not resolved. The CDR3 extends over 16 amino acids. V lost 6 bases and J lost 8, with 23 bases in between. Germline V gene lookup returns CDR1 SGHVS and CDR2 FNYEAQ. The whole variable domain, filled in from reference TRBV7-6 and TRBJ2-1, reads GAGVSQSPRYKVTKRGQDVALRCDPISGHVSLYWYRQALGQGPEFLTYFNYEAQQDKSGLPNDRFSAERPEGSISTLTIQRTEQRDSAMYRCASRPIVGSPWDEQFFGPGTRLTVL.

The CDR3 here is CASSVAYLSSEQYF. The DNA for the CDR3 is TGTGCCAGCAGCGTAGCTTACTTGTCATCTGAGCAGTACTTC. The V and J genes are TRBV9 and TRBJ2-7; unclear D gene. CDR1 and CDR2 from the germline V gene are SGDLS and YYNGEE. With 0 bases removed from V and 7 bases from J, the gap between germline ends came to 14 bases. This CDR3 contains 14 residues.

The rearrangement joins TRBV5-8 to TRBJ1-6; 10 bases fit TRBD1. V gave up 4 bases and J gave up 0 bases; unmatched junction bases: 4. The CDR3 is 17 residues long. Germline V gene sequence: CDR1 SGHTS, CDR2 YDEGEE. The CDR3 DNA sequence: TGTGCCAGCAGCGCTCGACAGGGGGCCTCCTATAATTCACCCCTCCACTTT. Protein sequence: CASSARQGASYNSPLHF.

This chain links TRBV5-6 with TRBJ2-2, with 10 bases lining up with TRBD1. CDR3 length: 14 amino acids. CDR1 SGHDT and CDR2 YYEEEE come from the germline V gene. The junction had 2 bases not matched to a gene; V was cut back by 5 bases and J by 4 bases. In DNA, the CDR3 is TGTGCCAGCAGGGGACAGGGGAGCACCGGGGAGCTGTTTTTT. Protein product: CASRGQGSTGELFF.

V usage is TRBV7-9 and J usage is TRBJ2-1, with D unresolved. Germline V gene lookup returns CDR1 SEHNR and CDR2 FQNEAQ (reference sequence). V was cut by 1 base and J by 13 bases, with 20 bases left in between. The CDR3 extends over 15 amino acids. The CDR3 DNA follows: TGTGCCAGCAGCTTAGAGTTTATCGAGCAACCATCCCAGTTCTTC. This gives the protein CASSLEFIEQPSQFF.

This sequence joins TRBV6-2 or TRBV6-3 and TRBJ2-7, with TRBD2 matching over 11 bases. The CDR3 is 14 residues long. The junction had 3 bases not matched to a gene; V was cut back by 5 bases and J by 3 bases. Germline V gene data show CDR1 as MNHEY and CDR2 as SVGEGT. The CDR3 coding sequence is TGTGCCAGCAGTCGGACTAGCGGGCGCTACGAGCAGTACTTC. Translated, it gives CASSRTSGRYEQYF.

Here the CDR3 DNA reads TGTGCCAGCAGCCTTGGACATACGAACACTGAAGCTTTCTTT. Encoded protein: CASSLGHTNTEAFF. V gene TRBV7-8 combines with J gene TRBJ1-1; D is possibly TRBD1 (5 bases). The CDR3 loop spans 14 amino acids. The V gene lost 5 bases and the J gene lost 1 base, with 11 bases spanning the gap. Germline CDR1 reads SGHVS; CDR2 reads FQNEAQ.

V gene TRBV5-1 combines with J gene TRBJ2-2; D gene uncertain. Between the trimmed V and J ends, which lost 3 bases and 1 base, there was a span of 13 bases. CDR3 length equals 16 residues. In germline, CDR1 is SGHRS, CDR2 YFSETQ. CDR3 region: CASSSGGLLNTGELFF. Written as DNA, the CDR3 is TGCGCCAGCAGCTCCGGTGGGCTCTTGAACACCGGGGAGCTGTTTTTT.

The rearrangement joins TRBV28 to TRBJ2-7; TRBD2 aligns across 14 bases. The germline CDR1 and CDR2 sequences are MDHEN and SYDVKM. This CDR3 comprises 15 residues. The junction had 6 bases not matched to a gene; V was cut back by 5 bases and J by 6 bases. Here the CDR3 reads CASSGGLAGVSEQYF. As DNA, the CDR3 is TGTGCCAGCAGTGGGGGACTAGCGGGAGTTTCCGAGCAGTACTTC.

This clone was seen only once. This chain connects TRBV5-8 to TRBJ1-5; a possible D gene is TRBD1 (5 bases). The CDR3 runs to 15 residues. V was clipped by 2 bases and J by 9 bases, with 18 bases between them. In germline, CDR1 is SGHTS, CDR2 YDEGEE. This CDR3 is CASSFGRGQLGPQHF. CDR3 bases: TGTGCCAGCAGCTTCGGAAGGGGCCAATTAGGGCCCCAGCATTTT.

This sequence joins TRBV28 and TRBJ1-1; TRBD1 agrees at 8 bases. The CDR3 runs 15 residues. CDR1 MDHEN and CDR2 SYDVKM come from the germline V gene. Germline trimming cut 2 bases from V and 5 bases from J; bases unmatched to any gene: 7. As DNA, the CDR3 is TGTGCCAGCAGTTTAAATATCAGGGGGCGGACTGAAGCTTTCTTT. Its translation: CASSLNIRGRTEAFF. Filled out from reference TRBV28 and TRBJ1-1, the complete variable domain reads DVKVTQSSRYLVKRTGEKVFLECVQDMDHENMFWYRQDPGLGLRLIYFSYDVKMKEKGDIPEGYSVSREKKERFSLILESASTNQTSMYLCASSLNIRGRTEAFFGQGTRLTVV.

The chain recombines TRBV9 with TRBJ2-2; D is perhaps TRBD1 (5 bases). V lost 4 bases, J lost 4 bases, and 14 bases lay in between. There are 15 residues in the CDR3. Germline values: CDR1 SGDLS, CDR2 YYNGEE. As DNA, the CDR3 is TGTGCCAGCAGCCCAGGGTCTTCCGGCACCGGGGAGCTGTTTTTT. It encodes CASSPGSSGTGELFF.

CDR3 coding DNA: TGTGCCAGCTCACCAGGACAGGGGGGTGAAGCTTTCTTT. This sequence encodes CASSPGQGGEAFF. The V gene is TRBV18, the J gene TRBJ1-1; 10 nucleotides align to TRBD1. The CDR3 loop spans 13 amino acids. The J segment lost 7 bases and the V segment lost 2 bases, leaving 1 base of the junction unmatched. Germline V gives CDR1 KGHSH, CDR2 LQKENI.

V and J are TRBV15 and TRBJ1-3, with 9 bases that match TRBD1. This CDR3 contains 16 residues. Losses at the gene ends were 5 bases for V and 0 bases for J; bases not matched to a gene: 5. The germline gives CDR1 LNHNV, CDR2 YYDKDF (reference sequence). CDR3 sequence reads: CATSRTGALSGNTIYF. The DNA for the CDR3 is TGTGCCACCAGCCGGACAGGGGCTCTCTCTGGAAACACCATATATTTT.